This TCR beta chain is from a study of blood T cell repertoires in COVID-19. Under the authors' procedure: Nucleated cell counts were estimated from reference gene primer amplification. Profiled with immunoSEQ multiplex PCR; TCRdb holds only in-frame clones, not every one. V and J calls and clone size are those listed in that table; D and trimming were worked out from the DNA. The table shows about 160,000 clones, with 90% occurring only once. The trim removed 3 bases at V and 0 bases at J, leaving 3 bases unmatched. The CDR3 is made up of 14 amino acids. CDR1 and CDR2 from the germline V gene are SQVTM and ANQGSEA.

This rearrangement joins TRBV29-1 to TRBJ2-3, with TRBD2 identical over 7 bases. Sequenced input: peripheral blood. The receptor comes from a man aged 55 to 69 with active or convalescent COVID-19. The CDR3 DNA follows: TGCAGCGTTGATTCGCGGGGGAGCACAGATACGCAGTATTTT. It is translated as CSVDSRGSTDTQYF.